The entry that follows covers one T cell receptor (beta chain) sequence. Its cognate antigen is unknown. V was cut by 2 bases and J by 6 bases, with 14 bases left in between. Germline CDR1 reads SEHNR; CDR2 reads FQNEAQ (reference sequence). This CDR3 has 15 residues. These data belong to a study of human T cells and chemical hapten exposure. Study information: Per-sample TCR yield variability stemmed mainly from small pooled library volume differences.

The starting material, unfractionated whole blood, was used for total RNA extraction. Study outcomes and limitations: TCRs exceeding a frequency of 1 in 1000 stayed unchanged under DPC sensitization.

Individual cDNA molecules (in the library) carried attached unique molecular identifiers. Original handling: Samples had a median of around 94,000 TCRs, ranging roughly 20,000 to 690,600. TCRdb reprocessed the 5' RACE reads via MiXCR and lists one record per CDR3 protein. Here the V and J calls rest on TCRdb's processing, not on the authors' analysis. The sample records 80,000 or so distinct CDR3 sequences, approximately 16% being singletons. This receptor was obtained from a female donor in good health. The chain recombines TRBV7-9 with TRBJ2-1; D remains unclear. This chain's CDR3 is CASSLTSVPGNEQFF. CDR3 bases: TGTGCCAGCAGCTTAACGTCGGTACCGGGCAATGAGCAGTTCTTC.